The entry below gives a single T cell receptor beta chain sequence along with its context. The antigen is undetermined. The entry originates in a study of CD8+ T cells in alopecia areata. The overall study: Treated patients swallowed 5 to 10 mg of oral tofacitinib twice daily. Study-level findings and limits: Normal scalp had lower clonality than lesional scalp, with alopecia totalis/universalis lesions showing this most strongly.

The germline CDR1 and CDR2 sequences are SEHNR and FQNEAQ (reference sequence). V was pared by 4 bases and J by 6 bases, with 5 bases of the junction left unmatched. This CDR3 is 13 amino acids long. Individuals with alopecia areata gave both lesional scalp punch biopsies and peripheral blood for collection. The authors extracted RNA and reverse transcribed it into cDNA as the sequencing template. Produced via immunoSEQ multiplex PCR; TCRdb's table is partial and in-frame only. The sample holds approximately 57,000 clones, 96% seen once. Sequencing was performed on CD8+ T cells sorted from blood, taken at week 0. The chain uses TRBV7-9 and TRBJ2-7; 8 positions agree with TRBD1. This TCR derives from a human donor with alopecia areata. The CDR3 DNA reads TGTGCCAGCAGCTCACCAGGGGGCGGCGAGCAGTACTTC. Residues: CASSSPGGGEQYF.